The 18 T cell receptor beta chains reported below all come from one sample, sequenced in a study of T cell repertoires in cytomegalovirus infection. Each CDR3 protein is one row after TCRdb ran MiXCR on the reads. The data hold 250,000 to 300,000 distinct CDR3 sequences, with approximately 14% observed a single time. Sequencing used PBMCs. The receptors were sampled from a human donor in good health (CMV status not recorded). Some clones in this sample may be carry-over from other donors' samples.

A word on this clonotype: A read error is likely, as this CDR3 ends without the conserved phenylalanine or tryptophan. The chain links TRBV5-1 to TRBJ1-6; D gene uncertain. Trimming cost V 4 bases and J 11 bases, with 13 bases left between them. CDR1 and CDR2 (germline): SGHRS, YFSETQ. The CDR3 runs 13 residues. The CDR3 bases are TGCGCCAGCAGCCTCCGGGCCCAGCCACCCCTCCACTAT. It specifies CASSLRAQPPLHY.

J is TRBJ1-1 and V is TRBV29-1; no clear D. From germline, CDR1 is SQVTM and CDR2 ANQGSEA. V lost 3 bases, J lost 1 base, and 15 bases lay in between. CDR3 length equals 15 residues. The CDR3 nucleotides read TGCAGCGTTGAGGATCCCCGCCTGGGGAACACTGAAGCTTTCTTT. Protein: CSVEDPRLGNTEAFF.

The table lists this clonotype with many counts. The chain is built from TRBV7-2 and TRBJ2-7; D gene ambiguous. CDR1 is SGHTA, CDR2 FQGNSA, per germline. The CDR3 totals 11 residues. V was trimmed by 2 bases and J by 6 bases, leaving 5 bases between them. DNA of the CDR3: TGTGCCAGCAGCTTAAAACGCGAGCAGTACTTC. It yields the protein CASSLKREQYF.

The genes are TRBV28 and TRBJ2-1, with TRBD2 identical over 11 bases. The CDR3 loop spans 14 amino acids. V lost 9 bases to trimming and J lost 8 bases; unmatched junction nucleotides: 9. Germline CDR1 is MDHEN and CDR2 is SYDVKM. The CDR3 region is CASTLAGGLDEQFF. The CDR3 DNA follows: TGTGCCAGTACCCTAGCGGGAGGATTGGATGAGCAGTTCTTC.

This clonotype was observed at least ten times. The genes are TRBV20-1 and TRBJ2-7; TRBD1 matches at 9 bases. The germline V gene encodes CDR1 DFQATT and CDR2 SNEGSKA (reference sequence). V was clipped by 0 bases and J by 4 bases; unmatched bases: 4. The CDR3 length is 14 residues. CDR3 in amino acids: CSAREPGQGYEQYF. DNA of the CDR3: TGCAGTGCTAGAGAGCCGGGACAGGGATACGAGCAGTACTTC.

This clonotype was observed at least ten times. This chain uses TRBV4-1 with TRBJ1-1, with TRBD1 as a possible D gene (5 bases). Germline assignment: CDR1 MGHRA and CDR2 YSYEKL. The CDR3 has 14 amino acids. The V end lost 5 bases, the J end lost 11 bases, and 21 bases lay between the germline ends. Here the CDR3 reads CASSERVQGWVAFF. In DNA form, the CDR3 reads TGCGCCAGCAGCGAAAGAGTTCAGGGTTGGGTGGCTTTCTTT.

This clonotype was counted many times. DNA of the CDR3: TGTGCCAGCAGTTTATCGGAAGGCGGTCAGCCCCAGCATTTT. It is translated as CASSLSEGGQPQHF. V usage is TRBV12-3 or TRBV12-4 and J usage is TRBJ1-5; no reliable D call. Trimming left V 2 bases short and J 6 bases short, with 11 bases between. This CDR3 spans 14 amino acids.

CDR3 sequence: CASSQDLFRGGTQYF. CDR3 DNA: TGTGCCAGCAGCCAAGATTTGTTCCGCGGTGGGACCCAGTACTTC. The chain combines TRBV14 with TRBJ2-5; D is uncertain. V was trimmed by 0 bases and J by 7 bases, leaving 15 bases between them. The CDR3 contains 15 residues. Germline V lookup: CDR1 SGHDN, CDR2 FVKESK.

This clonotype was counted at least ten times. The CDR3 reads CASSSVGLAKNIQYF. The DNA for the CDR3 is TGTGCCAGCAGTTCGGTCGGACTAGCCAAAAACATTCAGTACTTC. V gene TRBV28 combines with J gene TRBJ2-4, with D perhaps TRBD2 (5 bases). The germline CDR1 and CDR2 sequences are MDHEN and SYDVKM. The CDR3 consists of 15 residues. The V end was cut by 4 bases, the J end by 0 bases, with 10 bases between.

The chain is built from TRBV9 and TRBJ2-7, with D possibly matching TRBD2 (5 bases). Trimming shortened V by 4 bases and J by 1 base, and 12 bases separated the two germline ends. Germline CDR1 is SGDLS and CDR2 is YYNGEE. This CDR3 spans 14 amino acids. DNA of the CDR3: TGTGCCAGCAGCCGCGGAGGCCATTCCTACGAGCAGTACTTC. Its protein is CASSRGGHSYEQYF.

This clonotype was seen at least ten times. The rearrangement links TRBV7-9 to TRBJ2-3; unclear D gene. CDR3 length: 13 amino acids. Trimming left V 0 bases short and J 5 bases short, with 6 bases between. The germline V gene encodes CDR1 SEHNR and CDR2 FQNEAQ (reference sequence). The DNA for the CDR3 is TGTGCCAGCAGCTTAGCAACAGAAGATACGCAGTATTTT. It codes for CASSLATEDTQYF.

The chain links TRBV11-1 to TRBJ1-1, with a possible D match to TRBD1 (5 bases). Between the trimmed V and J ends, which lost 5 bases and 4 bases, there was a span of 14 bases. This CDR3 is built from 14 residues. Germline V lookup: CDR1 SGHAT, CDR2 FQDESV (reference sequence). CDR3 amino acids: CASSTGAGVTEAFF. The CDR3 nucleotides read TGTGCCAGCAGCACCGGGGCGGGGGTCACTGAAGCTTTCTTT.

This clonotype has a count of ten or more. The chain carries TRBV7-2 and TRBJ2-5; tentative D call: TRBD1 (7 bases). Germline lookup yields CDR1 SGHTA and CDR2 FQGNSA. V lost 5 bases, J lost 5 bases, and 21 bases lay in between. The CDR3 spans 16 residues. In DNA, the CDR3 is TGTGCCAGCAGCCCCCAGGTCGGGGCAGGGGGGGAGACCCAGTACTTC. Translating it yields CASSPQVGAGGETQYF.

The chain joins TRBV7-9 to TRBJ1-3, with D tentatively TRBD1 (5 bases). Per the germline V gene, CDR1 is SEHNR and CDR2 is FQNEAQ (reference sequence). V was shortened by 7 bases and J by 0 bases, with 16 bases between the two germline ends. This CDR3 is 16 amino acids long. The CDR3: CASTKGGEVSGNTIYF. For the CDR3, the DNA is TGTGCCAGCACCAAAGGAGGGGAGGTCTCTGGAAACACCATATATTTT.

This clonotype was detected a few times. The J gene is TRBJ2-1, the V gene TRBV14; 7 positions agree with TRBD2. Looked up from germline, CDR1 is SGHDN and CDR2 is FVKESK. The CDR3 sequence is 16 residues long. Losses at the gene ends were 4 bases for V and 5 bases for J; bases not matched to a gene: 11. Here the CDR3 DNA reads TGTGCCAGCAGCCCCCTGGGAGGGAAGAAGCACAATGAGCAGTTCTTC. This codes for CASSPLGGKKHNEQFF.

This clonotype was counted at least ten times. The chain combines TRBV7-2 with TRBJ1-2; the D gene is possibly TRBD1 (5 bases). The CDR3 is 13 amino acids. CDR1 and CDR2 (germline): SGHTA, FQGNSA. V was trimmed by 9 bases and J by 7 bases, leaving 18 bases between them. The CDR3 DNA follows: TGTGCCAGTCTTCTATCAGGGTTTCGTGGCTACACCTTC. Translated, it gives CASLLSGFRGYTF.

This clonotype has a handful of counts. This sequence joins TRBV4-3 and TRBJ2-1; D is ambiguous. The germline gives CDR1 LGHNA, CDR2 YSLEER. This CDR3 spans 17 amino acids. The V gene lost 0 bases and the J gene lost 0 bases, with 12 bases spanning the gap. The CDR3 is CASSQDLGKSSYNEQFF. CDR3 nucleotides: TGCGCCAGCAGCCAAGATCTGGGGAAAAGCTCCTACAATGAGCAGTTCTTC.

This clonotype occurred many times. The chain links TRBV7-2 to TRBJ1-2; D unclear. Trimming left V 5 bases short and J 8 bases short, with 18 bases between. The CDR3 is 14 amino acids. Germline CDR1 and CDR2: SGHTA and FQGNSA. The CDR3 nucleotides are TGTGCCAGCAGCCCTGCGGCCGGGCTGGGGGGCTACACCTTC. Its protein is CASSPAAGLGGYTF.